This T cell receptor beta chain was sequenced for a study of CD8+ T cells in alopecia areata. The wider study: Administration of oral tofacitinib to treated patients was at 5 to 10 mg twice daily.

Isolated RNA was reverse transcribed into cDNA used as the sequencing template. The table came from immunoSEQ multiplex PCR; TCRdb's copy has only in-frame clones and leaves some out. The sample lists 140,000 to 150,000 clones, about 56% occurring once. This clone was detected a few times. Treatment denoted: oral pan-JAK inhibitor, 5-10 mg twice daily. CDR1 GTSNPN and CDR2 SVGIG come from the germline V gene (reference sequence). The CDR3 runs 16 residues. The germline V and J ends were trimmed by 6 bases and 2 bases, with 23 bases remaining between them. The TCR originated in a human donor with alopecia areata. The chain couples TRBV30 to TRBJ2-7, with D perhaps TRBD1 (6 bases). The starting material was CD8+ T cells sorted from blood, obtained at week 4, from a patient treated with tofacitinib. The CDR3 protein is CACIGIVDTGTYEQYF. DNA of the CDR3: TGTGCCTGTATAGGGATTGTGGATACAGGGACCTACGAGCAGTACTTC.